This is a list of T cell receptor beta chains from one sample in a study of beta chain features in type 1 diabetes. Repertoires were generated with immunoSEQ multiplex PCR, while TCRdb's copy carries only in-frame clones and drops some. The sample carries about 350,000 clones, around a fifth recorded once. The sample was naive CD4+ T cells from blood. Every receptor here comes from a woman younger than 30 in good health. Both conserved end residues are trimmed from each CDR3.

j_gene | v_gene | CDR3aa
TRBJ1-1 | TRBV18 | ASSPPSGGWPEAF
TRBJ1-2 | TRBV2 | ASSETGVNYGYT
TRBJ2-3 | TRBV2 | ASSEQGSSTDTQY
TRBJ2-3 | TRBV20-1 | SADRDHTQY
TRBJ1-1 | TRBV9 | ASSVLDQGTTEAF
TRBJ1-1 | TRBV6-5 | ASRNRGSNTEAF
TRBJ2-3 | TRBV11-2 | ASSRSGSGDTQY
TRBJ2-1 | TRBV7-2 | ASSLQGNEQF
TRBJ2-1 | TRBV5-1 | ASSPGLAGGNEQF
TRBJ2-7 | TRBV5-1 | ASSFRSGEEYEQY
TRBJ2-5 | TRBV6-6 | ASSYGHLQETQY
TRBJ2-3 | TRBV15 | ATRGASTQY
TRBJ2-5 | TRBV5-4 | ATAGTSGSGNQETQY
TRBJ1-2 | TRBV7-2 | ASSRGGTTDRAGYGYT
TRBJ1-2 | TRBV5-6 | ASSLRQGEGYT
TRBJ2-3 | TRBV5-4 | ASSPLGLVTDTQY
TRBJ2-3 | TRBV5-6 | ASSMNLLNAQY
TRBJ2-1 | TRBV7-6 | ASSPQGAGDYNEQF
TRBJ2-5 | TRBV7-2 | ASRSGTRETQY
TRBJ2-2 | TRBV7-9 | ASSPPSGNTGELF
TRBJ2-3 | TRBV5-4 | ASSFDPWGGAGTDTQY
TRBJ1-2 | TRBV10-3 | AIRDRDDYGYT
TRBJ2-3 | TRBV4-2 | ASSQPGLRTDTQY
TRBJ2-7 | TRBV5-1 | ASSLWQGGYEQY
TRBJ2-7 | TRBV6-1 | ASSEQTYEQY
TRBJ2-5 | TRBV28 | ASSIGGAEETQY
TRBJ1-1 | TRBV20-1 | SVSLDTEAF
TRBJ2-5 | TRBV6-5 | ASSYSTGGETQY
TRBJ1-1 | TRBV11-2 | ASSTAPRRGAYTEAF